This T cell receptor (beta chain) was obtained from a study of graft-versus-host responses after intestinal transplantation. About the research overall: After anti-thymocyte globulin induction, recipients took tacrolimus and steroids for 2 to 3 years.

CDR1 and CDR2 from the germline V gene are SGHVS and FNYEAQ. Losses at the gene ends were 0 bases for V and 5 bases for J; bases not matched to a gene: 3. The CDR3 runs to 15 residues. A remark on this clone: Its antigen remains unknown.

Profiling relied on immunoSEQ multiplex PCR, and the TCRdb table lists in-frame clones only, not all of them. The sample contains under 95,000 clones, about 89% of which appear only once. The chain couples TRBV7-6 to TRBJ2-5; 10 bases agree with TRBD2. Sequenced material: unstimulated CD8+ T cells sorted from spleen or lymph node cells, taken before intestinal transplant. The TCR comes from a human donor who received an intestinal transplant. The DNA of the CDR3 is TGTGCCAGCAGCTTAGCGCAGCGGGGGGGCGAGACCCAGTACTTC. Translation: CASSLAQRGGETQYF. Variable domain in full (rest from reference TRBV7-6 and TRBJ2-5): GAGVSQSPRYKVTKRGQDVALRCDPISGHVSLYWYRQALGQGPEFLTYFNYEAQQDKSGLPNDRFSAERPEGSISTLTIQRTEQRDSAMYRCASSLAQRGGETQYFGPGTRLLVL.